This T cell receptor beta chain was recorded in a study of blood T cells in healthy people across ages. Per germline, CDR1 SQVTM and CDR2 ANQGSEA. CDR3 length: 14 amino acids. Trimming removed 3 bases from V and 6 bases from J; junction bases left unmatched: 9. With a J-beta primer mix and a sample-barcoded 5' primer, a second PCR ran about 6 to 11 cycles. With 12 random nucleotides, a template-switch adaptor tagged each individual cDNA molecule. Per-sample output comprised a minimum of 2.5 million paired-end reads containing CDR3. In TCRdb, the 5' RACE reads were re-called with MiXCR into one record per CDR3 protein. The table lists about 1 million distinct CDR3 sequences, around 25% of them singletons. The table lists this clonotype with many counts. These data also featured in a second study, about T cells of mothers and their children.

This TCR derives from a girl aged 2-10 years in good health. The chain uses TRBV29-1 and TRBJ2-5; 8 bases fit TRBD2. Sequences were obtained from blood. The CDR3 DNA reads TGCAGCGTTGAGCCCCGGGGGGGAGGGAAGACCCAGTACTTC. Translated, it gives CSVEPRGGGKTQYF.